A selection of T cell receptor beta chains follows, all from one sample in a study of cytomegalovirus exposure and HLA in healthy donors. Sequencing used immunoSEQ multiplex PCR; TCRdb keeps in-frame clones, though not all of them. In the table there are around 61,000 clones, around 68% of which are singletons. Sample: PBMCs. All receptors derive from a man between 40 and 49 years old in good health and CMV-seropositive. Each CDR3 is given with its conserved first and last residue. D genes are given only for firm matches. Size tells how often a clone was seen (once, few, many) or the class of an expanded clone, and some rows leave it out.

j_call d_call clone_size v_call cdr3_aa cdr3_nt
TRBJ2-5 - once TRBV11-2 CASSLDLADSAGSPPETQYF TGTGCCAGCAGCTTAGATTTGGCTGACTCGGCAGGGTCCCCACCAGAGACCCAGTACTTC
TRBJ2-7 - - TRBV14 CASSQARSEQYF TGTGCCAGCAGCCAAGCTCGGAGCGAGCAGTACTTC
TRBJ1-3 TRBD1 - TRBV5-1 CASSWGTGLIGNTIYF TGCGCCAGCAGCTGGGGGACAGGGCTGATCGGAAACACCATATATTTT
TRBJ2-3 - - TRBV19 CASSINREDTQYF TGTGCCAGTAGTATCAACAGGGAAGATACGCAGTATTTT
TRBJ2-1 TRBD2 - TRBV7-3 CASSQQGLDLDEQFF TGTGCCAGCAGCCAGCAGGGACTAGACTTGGATGAGCAGTTCTTC
TRBJ2-5 TRBD1 - TRBV27 CASLDRGRTTQYF TGTGCCAGCCTTGACAGGGGGCGTACGACCCAGTACTTC
TRBJ2-7 - - TRBV30 CAWSVLNGGYEQYF TGTGCCTGGAGTGTACTGAACGGGGGCTACGAGCAGTACTTC
TRBJ2-7 TRBD1 - TRBV7-6 CASSSQPGQGIHEQYF TGTGCCAGCAGCTCCCAACCGGGACAGGGGATCCACGAGCAGTACTTC
TRBJ1-5 - - TRBV30 CAWSVRGWQPQHF TGTGCCTGGAGTGTACGGGGTTGGCAGCCCCAGCATTTT
TRBJ1-1 - - TRBV5-1 CASSLGTVQNTEAFF TGCGCCAGCAGCTTGGGGACAGTCCAGAACACTGAAGCTTTCTTT
TRBJ1-5 - - TRBV19 CASSIWPGEGNQPQHF TGTGCCAGTAGTATATGGCCCGGGGAGGGCAATCAGCCCCAGCATTTT
TRBJ2-7 TRBD2 few TRBV18 CASSPLSSGSTGAYEQYF TGTGCCAGCTCACCACTGAGTAGCGGGAGTACCGGGGCATACGAGCAGTACTTC
TRBJ2-7 TRBD1 few TRBV5-5 CASSIVGGASYEQYF TGTGCCAGCAGCATCGTAGGGGGCGCGTCCTACGAGCAGTACTTC
TRBJ2-1 TRBD2 few TRBV5-1 CASSLASSGSNNEQFF TGCGCCAGCAGCTTGGCTTCCAGCGGGAGTAACAATGAGCAGTTCTTC
TRBJ2-7 - - TRBV30 CAWRWAGFYEQYF TGTGCCTGGAGATGGGCAGGGTTCTACGAGCAGTACTTC
TRBJ1-1 - - TRBV19 CASSFITEAFF TGTGCCAGTAGTTTTATCACTGAAGCTTTCTTT
TRBJ2-4 TRBD1 - TRBV6-5 CASRKQGATDIQYF TGTGCCAGCAGAAAACAGGGGGCTACGGACATTCAGTACTTC
TRBJ2-7 TRBD2 - TRBV11-3 CASSEASGYEQYF TGTGCCAGCAGTGAGGCTAGCGGATACGAGCAGTACTTC
TRBJ2-3 TRBD2 - TRBV7-2 CASSFGGGRASTDTQYF TGTGCCAGCAGCTTTGGGGGCGGGAGGGCGTCAACAGATACGCAGTATTTT
TRBJ1-5 TRBD1 - TRBV7-2 CASSKGQVNQPQHF TGTGCCAGCAGCAAGGGACAGGTCAATCAGCCCCAGCATTTT
TRBJ1-3 - - TRBV11-2 CASSLLAGEGNTIYF TGTGCCAGCAGCTTACTGGCAGGGGAAGGAAACACCATATATTTT
TRBJ2-7 TRBD1 - TRBV29-1 CSGQGQGYEQYF TGCAGCGGACAGGGACAGGGCTACGAGCAGTACTTC
TRBJ2-7 TRBD2 - TRBV10-3 CAIRQSTSGSYEQYF TGTGCCATCAGACAATCGACTAGCGGGAGCTACGAGCAGTACTTC
TRBJ1-2 TRBD1 once TRBV20-1 CSAQGGYGYTF TGCAGTGCACAGGGGGGATATGGCTACACCTTC
TRBJ2-7 TRBD2 - TRBV7-9 CSSSLGASGSHEQYF TGTTCCAGCAGCTTAGGGGCTAGCGGGAGCCACGAGCAGTACTTC
TRBJ2-7 - - TRBV18 CASSPKRGSYEQYF TGTGCCAGCTCACCAAAGAGGGGGTCCTACGAGCAGTACTTC
TRBJ1-2 - - TRBV6-6 CASSSTDVYGYTF TGTGCCAGCAGTTCGACAGATGTCTACGGCTACACCTTC
TRBJ1-1 - once TRBV23-1 CASSHFREKNTEAFF TGCGCCAGCAGTCACTTCCGGGAAAAGAACACTGAAGCTTTCTTT
TRBJ1-6 - - TRBV19 CASSILGLDSPLHF TGTGCCAGTAGTATCTTAGGACTTGATTCACCCCTCCACTTT
TRBJ2-1 - once TRBV7-9 CASSLAGAHEQFF TGTGCCAGCAGCTTAGCGGGAGCTCATGAGCAGTTCTTC
TRBJ2-7 - - TRBV5-5 CATNRGYEQYF TGTGCCACCAACAGAGGGTACGAGCAGTACTTC
TRBJ2-2 - once TRBV4-1 CASSQGLGGTGELFF TGCGCCAGCAGCCAAGGGCTAGGAGGGACCGGGGAGCTGTTTTTT
TRBJ2-7 TRBD1 few TRBV18 CASSPGTANSYEQYF TGTGCCAGCTCACCAGGGACAGCGAACTCCTACGAGCAGTACTTC
TRBJ1-1 TRBD1 - TRBV7-9 CAGKLGQGDTEAFF TGTGCCGGCAAATTGGGACAGGGAGACACTGAAGCTTTCTTT
TRBJ2-1 - - TRBV2 CASSELSSYNEQFF TGTGCCAGCAGTGAATTGAGCTCCTACAATGAGCAGTTCTTC
TRBJ2-7 - - TRBV15 CATSPLRGTALYEQYF TGTGCCACCAGCCCTCTCCGCGGGACAGCACTGTACGAGCAGTACTTC
TRBJ1-1 TRBD1 - TRBV5-1 CASSLGDRAYTEAFF TGCGCCAGCAGCTTAGGGGACAGGGCTTATACTGAAGCCTTCTTT
TRBJ2-3 TRBD2 - TRBV4-2 CASSQRLAGGESSAQYF TGTGCCAGCAGCCAAAGACTAGCGGGGGGGGAATCGTCGGCGCAGTATTTT